This TCR beta chain was identified during a study of OX40 agonist ivuxolimab in advanced cancers. As for the study more broadly: Ivuxolimab was an agonistic, fully human IgG2 monoclonal antibody directed against OX40 (CD134), a costimulatory receptor. Three dose-escalation patients achieved partial responses, one with hepatocellular carcinoma and two with cutaneous melanoma. Intravenous ivuxolimab was administered to patients every 2 weeks at six dose levels: 0.01, 0.1, 0.3, 1.5, 3 and 10 mg/kg. Prior anti-PD-1, anti-PD-L1 or anti-CTLA-4 therapy was permitted, and checkpoint inhibitors had been received by approximately 39% of dose-escalation patients. Peripheral TCRbeta sequencing aimed to test whether ivuxolimab altered TCR sequence diversity and caused clonal T-cell expansion. Of the roughly 52 patients in dose escalation, some 19 had hepatocellular carcinoma, around 15 had melanoma, 9 had renal cell carcinoma and 9 had head and neck cancer. The dose-escalation cohort was 80% to 90% male with a mean age of about 65 years, ranging from roughly 20 to 80. The paper reports the monotherapy dose-escalation portion (N of about 54 patients) of the phase I ivuxolimab trial.

The study at large found these results: After ivuxolimab, expanded clones were on average more numerous among CD8+ T cells than among CD4+ T cells. At doses of 0.1 to 3.0 mg/kg, clonal expansion of both CD4+ and CD8+ blood T cells was observed from baseline to week 6. In the 0.1-3.0 mg/kg groups, partial responders had among the lowest normalized peripheral clonal expansion, particularly in CD8+ T cells. Low levels of normalized T-cell clonal expansion were also shown by some nonresponding patients. The antigen specificity of the peripheral T cells that underwent clonal expansion was not determined.

Regarding this clone: Its target antigen remains unknown. The sample holds no much larger clone one base away, and base qualities are not on file.

The trial excluded patients who had a history of autoimmune disease or were on systemic immunosuppression. Peripheral blood for TCR sequencing was drawn from every dose cohort at baseline, at cycle 4 day 1 and at cycle 7 day 1. The samples were taken from a phase I, first-in-human, multicenter, open-label dose-escalation trial of ivuxolimab. Adults with locally advanced or metastatic melanoma, renal cell, hepatocellular, or head and neck squamous cell carcinoma were enrolled in the trial. Before TCR sequencing, CD4+ T cells and CD8+ T cells from peripheral blood were sorted into separate populations. To sequence the TCRbeta CDR3 region, genomic DNA was isolated from the sorted cells. TCRbeta CDR3 regions were sequenced using the immunoSEQ Assay. Drawn from immuneACCESS, this table holds only the in-frame rearrangements with V and J called that TCRdb kept. Clones are partly lost; checked studies trace under half to an unresolved V gene and leave the rest unexplained. The sample table contains some 40,000 clones; only one count was recorded for 85% to 95% of them. Of the sample, nearly 15% is held by the ten largest clones.

Source: CD4+ or CD8+ T cells sorted from blood, taken in a trial of the OX40 agonist ivuxolimab. The clonotype comes from an adult with an advanced solid tumor such as melanoma, head and neck, liver or kidney cancer.

The bases read TGTGCCAGTAGTATTCTTGGTCAGGGGGTTCAGCCCCAGCATTTT. Translated, it reads CASSILGQGVQPQHF. This receptor chain uses TRBV19 and TRBJ1-5, and 7 junctional nucleotides match TRBD1. From its cysteine to its phenylalanine, the CDR3 spans 15 amino acids. The sequence is cut down to CDR3 DNA, 45 bases in frame from base 1. Here V drops 3 bases and J drops 6 bases, and the junction holds 8 bases not matched to any gene. Taken from the germline V gene (reference sequence), the CDR1 and CDR2 loops are LNHDA and SQIVND.